These 3 T cell receptor beta chains share one sample of origin, sequenced in a study of T-cell reconstitution after alpha-beta-depleted transplantation in children. The TCRbeta library incorporated unique molecular identifiers. TCRdb used MiXCR to reprocess the PCR reads, holding one entry per CDR3 protein. The sample lists hundreds of thousands of distinct CDR3 sequences, about 8.2% occurring once. The source was PBMCs, mostly from graft donor cells, collected 360 days after TCRalphabeta/CD19-depleted stem cell transplant. Source of these receptors: a male patient between 2 and 10 years old who had a stem cell transplant for acute myeloid leukemia, so the T cells may come from the graft donor.

This clonotype was observed a handful of times. V usage is TRBV20-1 and J usage is TRBJ2-3, with 10 bases identical to TRBD2. Germline-derived CDR1 and CDR2 are DFQATT and SNEGSKA (reference sequence). V lost 5 bases to trimming and J lost 7 bases; unmatched junction nucleotides: 15. The CDR3 has 16 residues. DNA for the CDR3: TGCAGTGCTCGTGCCCTAGCGGGAGACGGATATTATACGCAGTATTTT. Amino acid sequence: CSARALAGDGYYTQYF.

This clonotype occurred many times. The rearrangement uses TRBV7-9 and TRBJ2-3; the D is unclear. The CDR3 totals 13 residues. V lost 5 bases and J 3 bases, leaving 9 bases between the germline ends. CDR1 is SEHNR, CDR2 FQNEAQ, per germline (reference sequence). CDR3 sequence reads: CASSTDPTDTQYF. Here the CDR3 DNA reads TGTGCCAGCAGCACTGACCCGACAGATACGCAGTATTTT.

The chain links TRBV29-1 to TRBJ2-3; D is uncertain. CDR1 and CDR2 from the germline V gene are SQVTM and ANQGSEA. V was trimmed by 6 bases and J by 6 bases, leaving 10 bases between them. This CDR3 comprises 11 residues. CDR3 region: CSVRPGDTQYF. The CDR3 coding sequence is TGCAGCGTCCGCCCCGGGGATACGCAGTATTTT.